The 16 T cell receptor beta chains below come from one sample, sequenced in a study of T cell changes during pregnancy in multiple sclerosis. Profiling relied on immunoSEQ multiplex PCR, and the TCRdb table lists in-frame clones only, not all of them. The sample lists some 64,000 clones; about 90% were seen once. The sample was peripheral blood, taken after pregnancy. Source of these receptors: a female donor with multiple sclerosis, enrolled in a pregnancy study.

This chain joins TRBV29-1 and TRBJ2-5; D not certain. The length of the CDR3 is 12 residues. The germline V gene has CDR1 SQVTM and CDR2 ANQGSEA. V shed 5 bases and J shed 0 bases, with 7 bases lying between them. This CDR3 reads CSVISYQETQYF. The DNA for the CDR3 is TGCAGCGTTATCTCGTACCAAGAGACCCAGTACTTC.

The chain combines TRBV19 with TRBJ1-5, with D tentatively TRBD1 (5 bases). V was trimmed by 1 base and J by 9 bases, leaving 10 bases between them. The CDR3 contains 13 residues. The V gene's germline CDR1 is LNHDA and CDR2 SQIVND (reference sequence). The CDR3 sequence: CASSIAGGVPQHF. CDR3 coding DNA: TGTGCCAGTAGTATAGCGGGGGGTGTGCCCCAGCATTTT. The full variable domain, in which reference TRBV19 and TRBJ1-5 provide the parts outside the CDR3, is DGGITQSPKYLFRKEGQNVTLSCEQNLNHDAMYWYRQDPGQGLRLIYYSQIVNDFQKGDIAEGYSVSREKKESFPLTVTSAQKNPTAFYLCASSIAGGVPQHFGDGTRLSIL.

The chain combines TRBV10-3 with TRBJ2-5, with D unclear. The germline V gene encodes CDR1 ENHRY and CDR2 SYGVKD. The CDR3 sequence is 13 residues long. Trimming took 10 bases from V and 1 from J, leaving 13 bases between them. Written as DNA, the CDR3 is TGTGCCACATCAGGTTACCTCCAAGAGACCCAGTACTTC. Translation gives CATSGYLQETQYF.

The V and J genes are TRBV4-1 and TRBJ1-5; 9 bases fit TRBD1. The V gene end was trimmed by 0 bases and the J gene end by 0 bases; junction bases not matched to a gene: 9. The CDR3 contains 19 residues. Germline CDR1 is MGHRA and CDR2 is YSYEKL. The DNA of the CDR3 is TGCGCCAGCAGCCAAGACGGTAGGGACAGGGAATATAGCAATCAGCCCCAGCATTTT. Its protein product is CASSQDGRDREYSNQPQHF.

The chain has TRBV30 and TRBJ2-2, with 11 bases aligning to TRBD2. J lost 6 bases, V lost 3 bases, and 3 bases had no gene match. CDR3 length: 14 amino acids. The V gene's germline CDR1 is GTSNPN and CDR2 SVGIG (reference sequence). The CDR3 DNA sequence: TGTGCCTGGAGATTAGCGGGAGGGCCCGGGGAGCTGTTTTTT. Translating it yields CAWRLAGGPGELFF.

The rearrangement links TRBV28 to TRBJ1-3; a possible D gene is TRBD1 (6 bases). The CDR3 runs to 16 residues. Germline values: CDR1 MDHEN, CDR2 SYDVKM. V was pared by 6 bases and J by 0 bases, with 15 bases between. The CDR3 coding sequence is TGTGCCAGCAGCCCCGTGCAGGGGCGCTCTGGAAACACCATATATTTT. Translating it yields CASSPVQGRSGNTIYF.

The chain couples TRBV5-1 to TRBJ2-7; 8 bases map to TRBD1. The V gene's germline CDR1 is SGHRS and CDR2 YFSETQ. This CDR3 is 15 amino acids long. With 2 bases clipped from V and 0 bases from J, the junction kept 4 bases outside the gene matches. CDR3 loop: CASSFGDRSSYEQYF. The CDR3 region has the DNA TGCGCCAGCAGCTTCGGGGACAGGAGCTCCTACGAGCAGTACTTC.

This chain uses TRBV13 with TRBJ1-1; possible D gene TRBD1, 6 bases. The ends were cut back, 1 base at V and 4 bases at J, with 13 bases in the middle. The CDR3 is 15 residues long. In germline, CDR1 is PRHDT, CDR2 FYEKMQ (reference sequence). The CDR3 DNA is TGTGCCAGCAGCTTAGAGGCCAGGGGTAGCACTGAAGCTTTCTTT. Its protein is CASSLEARGSTEAFF.

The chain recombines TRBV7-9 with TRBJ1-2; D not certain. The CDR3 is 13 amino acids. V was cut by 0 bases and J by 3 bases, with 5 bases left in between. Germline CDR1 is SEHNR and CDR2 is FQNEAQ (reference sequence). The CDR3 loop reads CASSLARDYGYTF. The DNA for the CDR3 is TGTGCCAGCAGCTTAGCCCGGGACTATGGCTACACCTTC.

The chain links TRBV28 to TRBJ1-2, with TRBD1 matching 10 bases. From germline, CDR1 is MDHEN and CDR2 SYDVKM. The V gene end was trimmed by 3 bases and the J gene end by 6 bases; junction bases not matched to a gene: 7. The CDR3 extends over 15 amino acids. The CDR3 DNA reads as TGTGCCAGCAGTTTCATAGGGACAGGGGCCCATGGCTACACCTTC. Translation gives CASSFIGTGAHGYTF.

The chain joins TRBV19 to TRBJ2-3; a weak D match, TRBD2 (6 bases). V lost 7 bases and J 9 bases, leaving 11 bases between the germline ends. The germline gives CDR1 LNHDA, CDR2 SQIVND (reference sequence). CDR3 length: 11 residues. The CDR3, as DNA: TGTGCCAGTAACGGCGGGGTAACGCAGTATTTT. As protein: CASNGGVTQYF.

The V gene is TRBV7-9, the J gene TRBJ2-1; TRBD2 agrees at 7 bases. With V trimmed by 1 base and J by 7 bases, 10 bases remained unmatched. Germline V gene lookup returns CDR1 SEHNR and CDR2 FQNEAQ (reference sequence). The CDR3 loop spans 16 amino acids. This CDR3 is CASSLGRAGEANEQFF. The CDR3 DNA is TGTGCCAGCAGCTTAGGAAGGGCGGGAGAGGCGAATGAGCAGTTCTTC.

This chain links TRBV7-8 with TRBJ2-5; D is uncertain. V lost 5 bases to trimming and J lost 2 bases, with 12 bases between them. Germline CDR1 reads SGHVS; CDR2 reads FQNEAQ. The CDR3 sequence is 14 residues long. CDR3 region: CASSKQPPQETQYF. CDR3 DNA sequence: TGTGCCAGCAGCAAACAGCCTCCTCAAGAGACCCAGTACTTC. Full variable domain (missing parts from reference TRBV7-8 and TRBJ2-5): GAGVSQSPRYKVAKRGQDVALRCDPISGHVSLFWYQQALGQGPEFLTYFQNEAQLDKSGLPSDRFFAERPEGSVSTLKIQRTQQEDSAVYLCASSKQPPQETQYFGPGTRLLVL.

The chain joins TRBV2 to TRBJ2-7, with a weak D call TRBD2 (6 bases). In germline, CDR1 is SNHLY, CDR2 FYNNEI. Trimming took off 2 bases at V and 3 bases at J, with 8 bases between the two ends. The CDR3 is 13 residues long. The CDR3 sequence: CASSETGLYEQYF. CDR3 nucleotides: TGTGCCAGCAGTGAAACGGGACTCTACGAGCAGTACTTC.

CDR3 bases: TGTGCCAGCAGCCGGACGGCAGGGGGCTACGAGCAGTACTTC. Translated: CASSRTAGGYEQYF. The chain employs TRBV27 and TRBJ2-7; TRBD1 matches 7 bases. CDR1 is MNHEY and CDR2 is SMNVEV in the germline V gene (reference sequence). This CDR3 contains 14 residues. V trimming: 6 bases; J trimming: 3 bases; junction bases outside the gene matches: 8.

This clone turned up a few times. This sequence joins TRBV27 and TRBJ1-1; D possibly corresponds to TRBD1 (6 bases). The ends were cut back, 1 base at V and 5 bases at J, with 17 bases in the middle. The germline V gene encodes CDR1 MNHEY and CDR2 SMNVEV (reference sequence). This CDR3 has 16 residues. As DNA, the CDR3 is TGTGCCAGCAGTTTATTATCTCGCAGGGGTGAGACTGAAGCTTTCTTT. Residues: CASSLLSRRGETEAFF.